The entry below describes one T cell receptor beta chain. These data belong to a study of blood T cell repertoires in COVID-19. Study background: There were acute and convalescent COVID-19 samples, and they came from the United States, Italy and Spain. Sample material is recorded as cDNA or gDNA derived from T cells, B-cell-depleted T cells, or PBMCs.

Germline V gene sequence: CDR1 SNHLY, CDR2 FYNNEI. The CDR3 totals 15 residues. Trimming pared 2 bases from V and 7 bases from J, leaving 16 bases between. Authors' methods: For nucleated cells, counts were estimated from reference gene primer amplification. Sequenced by immunoSEQ multiplex PCR; TCRdb stores in-frame clones only, minus some. V and J calls and clone size are copied from that table; D and trimming were computed from the DNA. The sample carries fewer than 40,000 clones, about nine tenths recorded once. The TCR comes from a woman older than 75 with active or convalescent COVID-19. The rearrangement uses TRBV2 and TRBJ2-3; tentatively, D is TRBD2 (7 bases). Sequenced sample: peripheral blood. In nucleotides, the CDR3 is TGTGCCAGCAGTGAAAATCTAGGGGGGGTTTATACGCAGTATTTT. It yields the protein CASSENLGGVYTQYF.